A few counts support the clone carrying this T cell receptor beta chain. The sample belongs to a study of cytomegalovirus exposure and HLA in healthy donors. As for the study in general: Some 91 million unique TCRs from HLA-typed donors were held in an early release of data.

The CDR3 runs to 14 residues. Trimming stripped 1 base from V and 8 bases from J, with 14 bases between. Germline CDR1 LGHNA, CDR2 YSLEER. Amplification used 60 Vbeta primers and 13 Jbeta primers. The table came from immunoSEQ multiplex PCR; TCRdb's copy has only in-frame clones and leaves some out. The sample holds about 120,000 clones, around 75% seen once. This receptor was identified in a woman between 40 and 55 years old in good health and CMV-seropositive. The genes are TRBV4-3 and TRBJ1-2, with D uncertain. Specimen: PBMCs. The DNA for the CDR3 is TGCGCCAGCAGCCAAGGGGCTTGGGTTTCAGGCTACACCTTC. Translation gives CASSQGAWVSGYTF.